The 16 T cell receptor beta chains below were found in one sample sequenced in a study of T cell responses to AZD1222 COVID-19 vaccine. The data were produced by immunoSEQ multiplex PCR, yet TCRdb's version contains in-frame clones alone and is incomplete. The repertoire includes over 100,000 clones, 91% of them detected once, and 6% to 8% sits in the top ten. Sequencing was performed on peripheral blood, taken on day 0 of AZD1222 vaccination. The receptors derive from an adult in good health.

This clone was counted between two and nine times. The rearrangement uses TRBV5-5 and TRBJ1-4; the D gene is possibly TRBD1 (5 bases). With 2 bases removed from V and 6 bases from J, the gap between germline ends came to 11 bases. There are 14 residues in the CDR3. In germline, CDR1 is SGHKS, CDR2 YYEKEE (reference sequence). CDR3 in DNA: TGTGCCAGCAGCTTCGGGACCGTTTATGAAAAACTGTTTTTT. Protein: CASSFGTVYEKLFF.

This clone was seen a handful of times. The V and J genes are TRBV3-1 (or the pseudogene TRBV3-2) and TRBJ1-5; 8 positions agree with TRBD1. The germline V gene has CDR1 LGHDT and CDR2 YNNKEL (reference sequence). The length of the CDR3 is 14 residues. The V and J ends lost 1 base and 6 bases, in that order; junction bases with no gene match: 2. The CDR3 here is CASSQGTGFQPQHF. The CDR3 coding sequence is TGTGCCAGCAGCCAAGGGACAGGGTTTCAGCCCCAGCATTTT.

The table lists this clone with a count of one. The chain is built from TRBV12-3 or TRBV12-4 and TRBJ1-2; D not resolved. The CDR3 is 13 residues long. The V and J ends lost 4 bases and 1 base respectively, with 7 bases between them. CDR3 residues: CASSWEGNYGYTF. CDR3 nucleotides: TGTGCCAGCAGTTGGGAGGGTAACTATGGCTACACCTTC.

The gene calls are TRBV18 and TRBJ1-1, with TRBD1 identical over 8 bases. The length of the CDR3 is 15 residues. Germline V gene data show CDR1 as KGHSH and CDR2 as LQKENI. V trimming: 3 bases; J trimming: 4 bases; junction bases outside the gene matches: 7. The DNA for the CDR3 is TGTGCCAGCTCACCGCAGGGGGCGCAGGTCACTGAAGCTTTCTTT. Its protein product is CASSPQGAQVTEAFF.

The chain has TRBV15 and TRBJ1-2; D is ambiguous. Looked up from germline, CDR1 is LNHNV and CDR2 is YYDKDF (reference sequence). Trimming shortened V by 1 base and J by 7 bases, and 10 bases separated the two germline ends. This CDR3 comprises 13 residues. The CDR3 loop reads CATSRVIGGGYTF. In DNA form, the CDR3 reads TGTGCCACCAGCAGAGTCATCGGCGGTGGCTACACCTTC.

CDR3 in DNA: TGTGCCAGCAGTTCCCCTGGAGGGACAGGGGGCTTTGGCTACACCTTC. This gives the protein CASSSPGGTGGFGYTF. The chain combines TRBV28 with TRBJ1-2, with TRBD1 identical over 12 bases. Germline loops: CDR1 MDHEN, CDR2 SYDVKM. Trimming at V came to 4 bases and at J to 7 bases, leaving 10 bases not matched to a gene. This CDR3 spans 16 amino acids.

The chain recombines TRBV4-1 with TRBJ1-5; D remains unclear. CDR3 length: 17 residues. Germline V CDR1 and CDR2: MGHRA, YSYEKL. Trimming stripped 1 base from V and 5 bases from J, with 18 bases between. CDR3 DNA: TGCGCCAGCAGCCAAGGAACGGGAGCGGGGAAATATCAGCCCCAGCATTTT. As protein: CASSQGTGAGKYQPQHF.

The rearrangement links TRBV30 to TRBJ2-2, with TRBD2 matching over 8 bases. V lost 7 bases to trimming and J lost 4 bases; unmatched junction nucleotides: 8. This CDR3 contains 14 residues. CDR1 is GTSNPN and CDR2 is SVGIG in the germline V gene (reference sequence). CDR3 DNA: TGTGCCTACACGCGGGGGGCTGGCACCGGGGAGCTGTTTTTT. Translated, it gives CAYTRGAGTGELFF. Full variable domain (rest looked up from reference TRBV30 and TRBJ2-2): SQTIHQWPATLVQPVGSPLSLECTVEGTSNPNLYWYRQAAGRGLQLLFYSVGIGQISSEVPQNLSASRPQDRQFILSSKKLLLSDSGFYLCAYTRGAGTGELFFGEGSRLTVL.

The chain recombines TRBV10-3 with TRBJ2-5, with 10 bases matching TRBD1. This CDR3 has 19 residues. Looked up from germline, CDR1 is ENHRY and CDR2 is SYGVKD. V was pared by 0 bases and J by 5 bases, with 15 bases of the junction left unmatched. The chain's CDR3 is CAISESLQARDRGWETQYF. For the CDR3, the DNA is TGTGCCATCAGTGAGTCTCTGCAGGCCCGGGACAGGGGCTGGGAGACCCAGTACTTC.

This chain links TRBV24-1 with TRBJ2-5, with 10 bases aligning to TRBD1. Germline V lookup: CDR1 KGHDR, CDR2 SFDVKD. After removal of 2 bases from V and 5 bases from J, the junction contained 4 bases not matched to a gene. CDR3 length equals 15 residues. The CDR3: CATSDSPGQGETQYF. The CDR3 DNA is TGTGCCACCAGTGATTCACCGGGACAGGGGGAGACCCAGTACTTC.

V and J are TRBV29-1 and TRBJ2-2; D may be TRBD2 (7 bases). The germline CDR1 and CDR2 sequences are SQVTM and ANQGSEA. The CDR3 is 12 residues long. Deletions cut 5 bases from V and 6 bases from J, with 10 bases between. CDR3 nucleotide sequence: TGCAGCGTTTGGGGGGGCTCCGGGGAGCTGTTTTTT. Amino acid sequence: CSVWGGSGELFF.

In nucleotides, the CDR3 is TGTGCCAGCTCTGGGACAGCCAACACTGAAGCTTTCTTT. As protein: CASSGTANTEAFF. J is TRBJ1-1 and V is TRBV27, with TRBD1 identical over 7 bases. The CDR3 loop spans 13 amino acids. Germline V CDR1 and CDR2: MNHEY, SMNVEV (reference sequence). V was clipped by 8 bases and J by 2 bases; unmatched bases: 5.

The chain couples TRBV10-3 to TRBJ1-2; 9 bases fit TRBD1. V lost 3 bases, J lost 9 bases, and 5 bases stayed unmatched. The germline V gene encodes CDR1 ENHRY and CDR2 SYGVKD. This CDR3 contains 13 residues. The CDR3 nucleotides are TGTGCCATCAGTGAATCACAGGGGGCGAGCTACACCTTC. The encoded protein is CAISESQGASYTF.

J is TRBJ1-5 and V is TRBV21-1; TRBD1, the D gene given by the table, was not confirmed from the DNA. TRBV21-1 is deemed a pseudogene. The CDR3 runs to 18 residues. CDR3 bases: TGTGCCAGCAGCGAATGCAGGCAGGGACAAAGGAGTAGTCAGCCCCAGCATTTT. Its translation: CASSECRQGQRSSQPQHF.

In DNA form, the CDR3 reads TGTGCCAGCAGCTCGCGTTCTACAGGGGGGAACACTGAAGCTTTCTTT. Its translation is CASSSRSTGGNTEAFF. This chain connects TRBV5-4 to TRBJ1-1; TRBD1 matches 8 bases. The trim removed 3 bases at V and 1 base at J, leaving 8 bases unmatched. CDR1 and CDR2 from the germline V gene are SGHNT and YYREEE (reference sequence). This CDR3 has 16 amino acids. The whole variable domain, remainder taken from reference TRBV5-4 and TRBJ1-1, is ETGVTQSPTHLIKTRGQQVTLRCSSQSGHNTVSWYQQALGQGPQFIFQYYREEENGRGNFPPRFSGLQFPNYSSELNVNALELDDSALYLCASSSRSTGGNTEAFFGQGTRLTVV.

V is TRBV6-2 or TRBV6-3 and J is TRBJ2-5; D assignment may be TRBD1 or TRBD2 (5 bases each). The CDR3 contains 13 residues. The germline V gene encodes CDR1 MNHEY and CDR2 SVGEGT. The V end was cut by 5 bases, the J end by 2 bases, with 9 bases between. CDR3 region: CASSGTVQETQYF. The CDR3 nucleotides are TGTGCCAGCAGTGGGACCGTTCAAGAGACCCAGTACTTC.